This is a list of T cell receptor beta chains from one sample in a study of T cell responses to AZD1222 COVID-19 vaccine. The repertoire was sequenced with immunoSEQ multiplex PCR; TCRdb's copy has only in-frame clones and lacks some. The data contain roughly 140,000 clones, approximately 88% of them seen just once; the ten biggest clones take up more than 13%. The input for sequencing was peripheral blood, taken on day 0 of AZD1222 vaccination. The receptors come from an adult in good health. The CDR3 runs from the conserved cysteine through the conserved F or W. A D gene is named only where the DNA matches it firmly. A row's size may be missing; if present it is once, few, many or a size class.

>TRBD1|TRBV29-1|.|TRBJ1-4
CSAHLNRGQGEKLFF
TGCAGCGCACACCTTAACAGGGGGCAGGGTGAAAAACTGTTTTTT
>TRBD1|TRBV3-1/TRBV3-2|.|TRBJ1-2
CASSPWTGLGYGYTF
TGTGCCAGCAGCCCTTGGACAGGATTGGGCTATGGCTACACCTTC
>.|TRBV7-8|.|TRBJ1-5
CASSLLGGYSNQPQHF
TGTGCCAGCAGCCTCCTGGGGGGTTATAGCAATCAGCCCCAGCATTTT
>.|TRBV19|.|TRBJ1-1
CASSSGLPNTEAFF
TGTGCCAGTAGTTCGGGACTCCCGAACACTGAAGCTTTCTTT
>.|TRBV2|.|TRBJ1-5
CASSATVGGNQPQHF
TGTGCCAGCAGTGCTACGGTCGGCGGCAATCAGCCCCAGCATTTT
>.|TRBV3-1/TRBV3-2|.|TRBJ1-2
CASSQLRNYGYTF
TGTGCCAGCAGCCAACTCAGGAACTATGGCTACACCTTC
>.|TRBV28|.|TRBJ1-1
CASRTGGALNTEAFF
TGTGCCAGCAGAACTGGAGGGGCCCTGAACACTGAAGCTTTCTTT
>.|TRBV7-3|.|TRBJ1-6
CASSLHGSDSPLHF
TGTGCCAGCAGCTTACACGGTTCGGATTCACCCCTCCACTTT
>.|TRBV28|.|TRBJ2-3
CASSLSVDTQYF
TGTGCCAGCAGTTTATCTGTGGATACGCAGTATTTT
>.|TRBV5-1|.|TRBJ1-5
CASSLGAGLNQPQHF
TGCGCCAGCAGCTTGGGAGCAGGGCTAAATCAGCCCCAGCATTTT
>.|TRBV28|.|TRBJ1-2
CASSLGGYGYTF
TGTGCCAGCAGTTTAGGGGGCTATGGCTACACCTTC
>TRBD1|TRBV7-2|few|TRBJ1-2
CASSSQGAEGYTF
TGTGCCAGCAGCTCCCAGGGGGCAGAAGGCTACACCTTC
>TRBD2|TRBV4-2|.|TRBJ2-3
CASSQDLTSGGIDTQYF
TGTGCCAGCAGCCAAGATCTTACAAGCGGGGGGATAGATACGCAGTATTTT
>.|TRBV7-2|.|TRBJ1-6
CASSPSAYRERDSPLHF
TGTGCCAGCAGCCCGTCAGCTTACAGGGAGAGGGATTCACCCCTCCACTTT
>TRBD1|TRBV7-3|once|TRBJ1-1
CASSPPRQGTIRMNTEAFF
TGTGCCAGCAGCCCCCCCCGACAGGGTACGATTAGAATGAACACTGAAGCTTTCTTT
>.|TRBV30|.|TRBJ1-4
CAWSVGRAQTNEKLFF
TGTGCCTGGAGTGTGGGCAGGGCCCAGACTAATGAAAAACTGTTTTTT
>TRBD1|TRBV20-1|.|TRBJ1-2
CSASGTGLANYGYTF
TGCAGTGCTAGTGGGACAGGCCTGGCTAACTATGGCTACACCTTC
>.|TRBV5-1|.|TRBJ1-2
CASSSYIRNYGYTF
TGCGCCAGCAGCTCCTACATTAGAAACTATGGCTACACCTTC
>TRBD2|TRBV6-5|.|TRBJ2-3
CASSWRTSGTDTQYF
TGTGCCAGCAGTTGGCGGACTAGCGGGACAGATACGCAGTATTTT
>.|TRBV5-1|.|TRBJ1-2
CASSLGRETYGYTF
TGCGCCAGCAGCTTGGGTCGGGAGACCTATGGCTACACCTTC
>.|TRBV19|.|TRBJ2-5
CASSIEGARETQYF
TGTGCCAGTAGTATAGAGGGGGCCCGGGAGACCCAGTACTTC
>.|TRBV4-2|.|TRBJ1-5
CASSQVSFGASNQPQHF
TGTGCCAGCAGCCAAGTCTCATTCGGGGCCAGCAATCAGCCCCAGCATTTT
>.|TRBV9|.|TRBJ1-1
CASSARQDEAFF
TGTGCCAGCAGCGCTAGACAGGATGAAGCTTTCTTT
>.|TRBV28|.|TRBJ1-2
CASSPPGEGGNYTF
TGTGCCAGCAGCCCCCCGGGGGAGGGGGGAAACTACACCTTC
>.|TRBV12-3/TRBV12-4|once|TRBJ1-1
CASSDGFTEAFF
TGTGCCAGCTCAGACGGATTCACTGAAGCTTTCTTT
>TRBD1|TRBV5-1|.|TRBJ2-5
CASSLGQGAGETQYF
TGCGCCAGCAGCTTAGGACAGGGGGCAGGAGAGACCCAGTACTTC
>.|TRBV6-2/TRBV6-3|.|TRBJ1-1
CASSYYEGTEAFF
TGTGCCAGCAGTTACTACGAGGGCACTGAAGCTTTCTTT
>.|TRBV27|.|TRBJ1-2
CASSWSGKNYGYTF
TGTGCCAGCAGTTGGTCAGGCAAGAACTATGGCTACACCTTC